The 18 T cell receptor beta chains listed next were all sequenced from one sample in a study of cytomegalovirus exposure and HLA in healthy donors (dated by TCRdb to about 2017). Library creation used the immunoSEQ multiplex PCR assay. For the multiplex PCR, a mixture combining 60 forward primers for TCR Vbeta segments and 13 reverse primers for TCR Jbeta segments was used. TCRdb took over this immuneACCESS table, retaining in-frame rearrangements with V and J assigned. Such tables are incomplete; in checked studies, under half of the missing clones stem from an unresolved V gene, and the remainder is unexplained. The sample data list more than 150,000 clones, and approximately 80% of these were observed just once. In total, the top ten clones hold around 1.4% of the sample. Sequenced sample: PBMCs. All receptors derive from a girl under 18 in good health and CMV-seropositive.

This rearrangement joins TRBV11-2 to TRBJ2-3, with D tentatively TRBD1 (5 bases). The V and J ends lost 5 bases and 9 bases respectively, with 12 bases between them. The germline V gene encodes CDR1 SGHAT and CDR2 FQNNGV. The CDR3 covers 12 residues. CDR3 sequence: CASSHQGTTQYF. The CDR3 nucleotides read TGTGCCAGCAGCCACCAGGGAACGACGCAGTATTTT.

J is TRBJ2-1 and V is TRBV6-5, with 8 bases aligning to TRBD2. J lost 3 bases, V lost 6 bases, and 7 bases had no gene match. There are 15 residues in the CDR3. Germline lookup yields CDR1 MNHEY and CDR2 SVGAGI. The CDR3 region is CASRKGTSGYNEQFF. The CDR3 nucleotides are TGTGCCAGCAGAAAAGGCACTAGCGGCTACAATGAGCAGTTCTTC.

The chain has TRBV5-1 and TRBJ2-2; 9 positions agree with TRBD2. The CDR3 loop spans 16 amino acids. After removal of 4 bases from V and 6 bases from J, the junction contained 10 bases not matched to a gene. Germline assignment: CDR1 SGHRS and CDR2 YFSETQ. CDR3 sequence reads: CASSPLVAGGPGELFF. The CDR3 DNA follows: TGCGCCAGCAGCCCGCTAGTCGCGGGAGGGCCCGGGGAGCTGTTTTTT.

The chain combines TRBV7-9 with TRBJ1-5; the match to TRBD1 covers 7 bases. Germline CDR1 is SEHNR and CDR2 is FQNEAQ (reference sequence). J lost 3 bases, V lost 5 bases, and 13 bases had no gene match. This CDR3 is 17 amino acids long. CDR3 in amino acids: CASSHQKPGQLNQPQHF. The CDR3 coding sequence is TGTGCCAGCAGCCATCAAAAGCCGGGACAGCTCAATCAGCCCCAGCATTTT.

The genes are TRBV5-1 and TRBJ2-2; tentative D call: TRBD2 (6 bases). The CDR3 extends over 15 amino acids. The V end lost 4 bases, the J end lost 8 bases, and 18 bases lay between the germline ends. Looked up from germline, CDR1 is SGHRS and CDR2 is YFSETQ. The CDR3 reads CASSPRDSATGELFF. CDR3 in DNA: TGCGCCAGCAGCCCCCGGGACTCCGCAACTGGGGAGCTGTTTTTT.

The CDR3 is CAWSTSGSGEQYF. In DNA form, the CDR3 reads TGTGCCTGGAGTACTAGCGGGAGCGGCGAGCAGTACTTC. The J gene is TRBJ2-7, the V gene TRBV30, with TRBD2 identical over 11 bases. V was clipped by 2 bases and J by 6 bases; unmatched bases: 3. Germline V gene data show CDR1 as GTSNPN and CDR2 as SVGIG (reference sequence). The CDR3 contains 13 residues.

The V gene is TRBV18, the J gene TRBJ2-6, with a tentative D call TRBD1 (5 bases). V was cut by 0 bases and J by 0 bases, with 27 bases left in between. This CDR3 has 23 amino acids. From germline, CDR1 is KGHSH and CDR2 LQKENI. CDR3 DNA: TGTGCCAGCTCACCACCAACGAACGAGCCCAGGGAATTTCACCGCTCTGGGGCCAACGTCCTGACTTTC. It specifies CASSPPTNEPREFHRSGANVLTF.

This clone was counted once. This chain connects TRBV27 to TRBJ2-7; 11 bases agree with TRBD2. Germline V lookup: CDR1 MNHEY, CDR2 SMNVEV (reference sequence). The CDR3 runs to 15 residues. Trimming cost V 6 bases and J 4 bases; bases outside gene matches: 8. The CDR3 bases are TGTGCCAGCAGATACGATACTAGCGGGAGTTACGAGCAGTACTTC. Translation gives CASRYDTSGSYEQYF.

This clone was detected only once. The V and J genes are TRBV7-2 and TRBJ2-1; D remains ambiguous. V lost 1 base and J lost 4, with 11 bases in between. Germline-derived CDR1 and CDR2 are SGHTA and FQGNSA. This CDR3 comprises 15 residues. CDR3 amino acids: CASSLGCTLYNEQFF. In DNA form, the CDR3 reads TGTGCCAGCAGCTTAGGGTGTACTCTGTACAATGAGCAGTTCTTC.

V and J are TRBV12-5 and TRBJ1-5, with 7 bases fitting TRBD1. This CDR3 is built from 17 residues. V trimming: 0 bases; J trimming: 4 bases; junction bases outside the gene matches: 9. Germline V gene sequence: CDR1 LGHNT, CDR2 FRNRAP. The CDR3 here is CASGLVLGQRENQPQHF. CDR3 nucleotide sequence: TGTGCTAGTGGTTTGGTACTGGGACAGAGAGAAAATCAGCCCCAGCATTTT.

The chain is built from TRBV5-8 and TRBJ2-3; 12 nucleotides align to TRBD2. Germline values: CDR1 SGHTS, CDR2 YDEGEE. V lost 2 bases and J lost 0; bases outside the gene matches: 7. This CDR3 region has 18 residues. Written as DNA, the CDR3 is TGTGCCAGCAGCTTTTTAGGGACTAGCGGGCCTAGCACAGATACGCAGTATTTT. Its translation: CASSFLGTSGPSTDTQYF.

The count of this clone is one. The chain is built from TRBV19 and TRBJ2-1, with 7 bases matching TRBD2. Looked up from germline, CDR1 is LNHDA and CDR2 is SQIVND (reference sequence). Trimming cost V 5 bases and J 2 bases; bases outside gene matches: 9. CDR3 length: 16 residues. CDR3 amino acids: CASSPEGSGTYNEQFF. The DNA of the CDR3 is TGTGCCAGTAGTCCCGAAGGGAGCGGGACCTACAATGAGCAGTTCTTC.

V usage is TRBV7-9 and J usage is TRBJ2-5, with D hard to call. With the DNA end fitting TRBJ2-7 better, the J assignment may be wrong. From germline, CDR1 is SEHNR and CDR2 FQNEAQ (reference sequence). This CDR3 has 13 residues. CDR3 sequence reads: CASSREYSYEQYF. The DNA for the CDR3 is TGTGCCAGCAGCAGAGAGTATTCCTACGAGCAGTACTTC.

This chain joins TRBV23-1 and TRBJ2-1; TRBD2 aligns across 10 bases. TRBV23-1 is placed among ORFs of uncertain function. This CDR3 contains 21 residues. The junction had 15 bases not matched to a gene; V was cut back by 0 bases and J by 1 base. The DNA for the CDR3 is TGCGCCAGCAGTCAATCAGGGACTACTAGCGGGATTAGGGAATCCTACAATGAGCAGTTCTTC. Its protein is CASSQSGTTSGIRESYNEQFF.

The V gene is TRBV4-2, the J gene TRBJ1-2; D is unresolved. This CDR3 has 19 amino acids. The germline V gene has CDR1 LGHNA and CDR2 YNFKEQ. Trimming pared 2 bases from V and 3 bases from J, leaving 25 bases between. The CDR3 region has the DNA TGTGCCAGCAGCCAATTATGGGCAAGACCGTCGTCTTTTTACTATGGCTACACCTTC. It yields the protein CASSQLWARPSSFYYGYTF.

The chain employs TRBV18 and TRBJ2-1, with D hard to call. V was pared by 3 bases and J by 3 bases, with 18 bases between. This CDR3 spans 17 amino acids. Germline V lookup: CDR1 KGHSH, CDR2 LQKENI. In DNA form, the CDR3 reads TGTGCCAGCTCACCCCCTTACCAGGCGAAATACTACAATGAGCAGTTCTTC. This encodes CASSPPYQAKYYNEQFF.

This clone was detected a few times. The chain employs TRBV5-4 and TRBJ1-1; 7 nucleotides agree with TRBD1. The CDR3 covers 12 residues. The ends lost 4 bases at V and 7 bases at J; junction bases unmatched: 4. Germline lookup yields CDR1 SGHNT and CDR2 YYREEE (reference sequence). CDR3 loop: CASSRTGDEAFF. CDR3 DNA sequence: TGTGCCAGCAGCCGGACAGGAGATGAAGCTTTCTTT.

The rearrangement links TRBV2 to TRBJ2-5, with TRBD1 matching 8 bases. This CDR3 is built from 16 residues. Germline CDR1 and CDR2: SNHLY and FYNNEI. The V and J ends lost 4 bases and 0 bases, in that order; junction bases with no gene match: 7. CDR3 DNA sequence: TGTGCCAGCAGTGGACAGGGGACCCAGTACCAAGAGACCCAGTACTTC. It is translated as CASSGQGTQYQETQYF.